The entry that follows covers one T cell receptor beta chain sequence. In terms of age and location, participants ranged from about 18 to 100 years and lived in 24 US areas. Membership in each cohort depended on participant-reported clinical history. The data were obtained in a study of blood T cell repertoires in COVID-19. Study-wide context: T cells, B-cell-depleted T cells, or PBMCs supplied cDNA or gDNA.

The repertoire was sequenced with immunoSEQ multiplex PCR; TCRdb's copy has only in-frame clones and lacks some. The table records some 270,000 clones, 85% of them present only once. This CDR3 contains 17 residues. Germline loops: CDR1 MNHNS, CDR2 SASEGT. V was trimmed by 0 bases and J by 0 bases, leaving 9 bases between them. This TCR was sampled from a woman in her forties or fifties with acute COVID-19. The material sequenced was PBMCs or T cells enriched from blood (not recorded which). The chain carries TRBV6-1 and TRBJ1-6; D call uncertain. DNA of the CDR3: TGTGCCAGCAGTGAAGCTTTTGGGAGCTCCTATAATTCACCCCTCCACTTT. Protein product: CASSEAFGSSYNSPLHF.